This T cell receptor (beta chain) stems from a study of blood T cell repertoires in COVID-19. Study details: COVID-19 samples from acute and convalescent phases originated in the United States, Italy and Spain. T cells, B-cell-depleted T cells, or PBMCs provided the cDNA or gDNA that served as material.

Assay used: immunoSEQ multiplex PCR; TCRdb lists only in-frame clones, some missing. The table lists approximately 230,000 clones, about 90% of them singletons. The germline V gene encodes CDR1 LNHDA and CDR2 SQIVND (reference sequence). The CDR3 covers 15 residues. J gave up 2 bases and V 0 bases, and 1 base lay outside the gene matches. The genes are TRBV19 and TRBJ1-5, with TRBD1 matching over 7 bases. The material sequenced was peripheral blood. The receptor was isolated from a man aged 18 to 30 with active or convalescent COVID-19. CDR3 in amino acids: CASSIDGQGNQPQHF. In nucleotides, the CDR3 is TGTGCCAGTAGTATAGATGGACAGGGCAATCAGCCCCAGCATTTT.